This note documents a single TCR beta chain sequence. This clonotype was observed a few times. No cognate antigen has been identified for it. No much larger clonotype is one base removed from it; base qualities were not supplied. This sample was included in a study of Graves' ophthalmopathy and Graves' hyperthyroidism (dated by TCRdb to 2017 to 2018). Describing the broader study: Peripheral blood was collected before any treatment was given, at the time of initial diagnosis. The study used TCR beta repertoire signatures to distinguish Graves' ophthalmopathy from Graves' hyperthyroidism and to predict progression to ophthalmopathy. In total, some 140 blood samples were TCR-sequenced: approximately 40 ophthalmopathy, some 72 hyperthyroidism and some 17 hyperthyroidism-to-ophthalmopathy patients. To explore V-J signatures distinguishing ophthalmopathy from hyperthyroidism, a discovery set of under 110 patients (around 44 ophthalmopathy, some 55 stable hyperthyroidism) was enrolled. For independent validation, a separate cohort was made up of approximately 18 hyperthyroidism patients plus 17 patients who later progressed from hyperthyroidism to ophthalmopathy. In roughly 6 hyperthyroidism patients, T-cell repertoires of thyroid tissue and blood were compared. Following sampling, methimazole starting at 30 mg daily was administered to hyperthyroidism patients, and high-dose intravenous methylprednisolone was administered to ophthalmopathy patients.

Beyond this particular receptor, the publication reports: The 13-signature model separated ophthalmopathy from stable hyperthyroidism with roughly 88% sensitivity and approximately 81% specificity in cross-validation, and 80%/75% in the test set. In validation, the model predicted ophthalmopathy progression with 70.59% sensitivity and around 72% specificity; 12 predicted patients were CT-confirmed with GO in a median of around 6.5 months. Most expanded thyroid clonotypes with frequency above 0.001 were also detected in blood, suggesting blood repertoires may reflect the thyroid immune response. Sample size was not statistically predetermined, and group allocation was not concealed from the investigators.

Patients with ophthalmopathy had moderately to severely active disease, with a Clinical Activity Score of 3 or more, a NOSPECS grade of 4 or more, and a disease duration of less than 3 months. Patients with other autoimmune diseases, uncontrolled infections, pregnancy or lactation were excluded. Diagnosis relied on clinical symptoms, serum thyroxine, TRAb, thyroid ultrasound and orbital computed tomography. Using Ficoll-Paque density gradient centrifugation, PBMCs were isolated from 10 ml of fresh peripheral blood. Total RNA was extracted using Trizol reagent, and RNA quality was checked on an Agilent 2100 Bioanalyzer. The trim is 1 base for V and 7 bases for J, with a gap of 11 bases between the germline ends. The germline V gene (reference sequence) provides CDR1 SEHNR and CDR2 FQNEAQ. The CDR3, cysteine through phenylalanine, is 15 amino acids long. Solely the CDR3 DNA is kept, with 45 bases framed from the first base.

For repertoire sequencing, TCR beta CDR3 regions were amplified from RNA transcripts. HTBI primers and the Qiagen OneStep RT-PCR kit were used in a first-round RT-PCR, which was followed by a second-round multiplex PCR, size selection and purification. Libraries were sequenced paired-end with 100 bp reads on an Illumina HiSeq2000. From the authors' description of their analysis: SOAPnuke was used for read processing, and reads with adapters, uncalled bases, a mean Phred below 15, or no exact constant-primer or identifier match were discarded. High-quality paired reads were merged with COPE v1.2.5. Each unique nucleotide sequence was defined as a clonotype, and clonotypes were aligned to IMGT TRB V, D and J references with MiTCR v1.1. The analysis was limited to V-J combinations with a frequency above 0.0001, which together covered 99.2% of the repertoires. For each V-J combination, a TCR clonal expansion and chaos score was defined as F50 clonal expansion divided by the chaos observed in the TCRdist matrix. Features were reduced by Welch's t-statistics and random forest to around 14 V-J combinations, which fed a naive Bayes classifier. The Morisita-Horn index was used to measure how similar the thyroid and blood repertoires were. TCRdb reprocessing: public reads trimmed at Q25 with fastp, clones called with MiXCR, in-frame beta chains kept. Every CDR3 protein is listed once, alongside the most common genes and DNA of its rows. The V and J calls and clone size are TCRdb's, not the authors'. Across this sample there are 740,000 or so distinct CDR3 sequences, with around 40% seen only once. Approximately 43% of the sample is taken by the ten largest.

The V and J segments used are TRBV7-9 and TRBJ1-6, and TRBD1 may be the D gene, going by 5 matching bases. The source material was peripheral blood. This TCR was sampled from an adult man with Graves' ophthalmopathy. The nucleotide sequence reads as follows: TGTGCCAGCAGCTTAGGGGGGGAACCGAATTCACCCCTCCACTTT. The resulting protein is CASSLGGEPNSPLHF.